The 7 T cell receptor beta chains below were found in one sample sequenced in a study of blood T cells in healthy people across ages. Next came a second PCR, run for about 7 to 11 cycles, which used a sample-barcoded 5' primer along with a J-beta primer mix. TCRdb fed the 5' RACE reads into MiXCR, producing one record per CDR3 protein. This sample has about 1.1 million distinct CDR3 sequences, with less than 45% found just once. The source material was blood. These receptors were collected from a man in his late teens or twenties in good health.

This clonotype was counted only a few times. CDR3 nucleotide sequence: TGTGCCAGCAGTTTAAGGCAGGATTCCTATGGCTACACCTTC. Amino acid sequence: CASSLRQDSYGYTF. The genes are TRBV12-3 or TRBV12-4 and TRBJ1-2; D is ambiguous. The germline V and J ends were trimmed by 2 bases and 4 bases, with 11 bases remaining between them. The CDR3 is 14 residues long.

There are a few counts of this clonotype. The J gene is TRBJ1-5, the V gene TRBV9, with 7 bases aligning to TRBD1. This CDR3 is built from 15 residues. CDR1 is SGDLS, CDR2 YYNGEE, per germline. The V gene end was trimmed by 3 bases and the J gene end by 4 bases; junction bases not matched to a gene: 7. The CDR3 loop is CASSDRDRDNQPQHF. The DNA of the CDR3 is TGTGCCAGCAGCGACCGGGACAGAGATAATCAGCCCCAGCATTTT.

This clonotype was observed a handful of times. The J gene is TRBJ2-1, the V gene TRBV5-1; 8 bases map to TRBD2. V dropped 0 bases and J dropped 4; count of bases not matched to a gene: 6. This CDR3 has 16 amino acids. Germline loops: CDR1 SGHRS, CDR2 YFSETQ. The CDR3: CASSLVSGGPYNEQFF. CDR3 in DNA: TGCGCCAGCAGCTTGGTCAGCGGGGGACCTTACAATGAGCAGTTCTTC.

The rearrangement uses TRBV12-3 or TRBV12-4 and TRBJ1-5; 8 bases map to TRBD1. The CDR3 extends over 16 amino acids. V trimming: 3 bases; J trimming: 4 bases; junction bases outside the gene matches: 8. CDR3: CASSFHGTGTNQPQHF. The CDR3 nucleotides are TGTGCCAGCAGTTTCCATGGGACAGGTACTAATCAGCCCCAGCATTTT.

This rearrangement joins TRBV27 to TRBJ2-1; 9 nucleotides align to TRBD2. This CDR3 has 16 amino acids. Germline values: CDR1 MNHEY, CDR2 SMNVEV (reference sequence). V dropped 0 bases and J dropped 8; count of bases not matched to a gene: 8. The CDR3 protein is CASSLSRAGGGDEQFF. CDR3 sequence (DNA): TGTGCCAGCAGTTTATCGCGAGCGGGGGGTGGGGATGAGCAGTTCTTC.

This chain uses TRBV6-1 with TRBJ2-5, with D tentatively TRBD2 (5 bases). With 9 bases removed from V and 5 bases from J, the gap between germline ends came to 16 bases. The CDR3 is made up of 13 amino acids. Germline-derived CDR1 and CDR2 are MNHNS and SASEGT. The CDR3 DNA follows: TGTGCCAGTGCCCGCGGGTACGAGGAGACCCAGTACTTC. It encodes CASARGYEETQYF.

This sequence joins TRBV20-1 and TRBJ2-7; possibly TRBD1 or TRBD2 for D (5 bases each). V shed 5 bases and J shed 4 bases, with 12 bases lying between them. The CDR3 is 12 residues long. CDR1 is DFQATT and CDR2 is SNEGSKA in the germline V gene (reference sequence). CDR3 sequence (DNA): TGCAGTGCTGGGGGTACGCAGTACGAGCAGTACTTC. Its translation: CSAGGTQYEQYF.